The 19 T cell receptor beta chains presented below share a single source sample, sequenced in a study of control samples from healthy donors and cancer patients. Only in-frame clones appear in the TCRdb table, and some are missing; sequencing was by immunoSEQ multiplex PCR. The sample holds under 95,000 clones; more than 75% are singletons and the top ten take over 13%. Sequencing input: blood. Receptors originate from a man aged 50-59 years in good health.

This rearrangement joins TRBV6-6 to TRBJ2-2; possible D gene TRBD1, 5 bases. The germline gives CDR1 MNHNY, CDR2 SVGAGI (reference sequence). Trimming stripped 4 bases from V and 4 bases from J, with 10 bases between. This CDR3 contains 14 residues. Here the CDR3 reads CASSSDRATGELFF. In nucleotides, the CDR3 is TGTGCCAGCAGTTCCGACAGAGCCACCGGGGAGCTGTTTTTT.

This clone was observed once. V gene TRBV28 combines with J gene TRBJ2-1; no definite D call. The V gene lost 6 bases and the J gene lost 2 bases, with 8 bases spanning the gap. The CDR3 spans 13 residues. CDR1 and CDR2 from the germline V gene are MDHEN and SYDVKM. CDR3 sequence reads: CASRISAYNEQFF. In DNA, the CDR3 is TGTGCCAGCAGGATATCGGCCTACAATGAGCAGTTCTTC.

The CDR3, as DNA: TGCGCCAGCAGCCCTTCGGGACTAGCGGAAATATCCTACAATGAGCAGTTCTTC. Protein sequence: CASSPSGLAEISYNEQFF. This rearrangement joins TRBV4-3 to TRBJ2-1; TRBD2 matches 11 bases. CDR1 is LGHNA and CDR2 is YSLEER in the germline V gene. The CDR3 consists of 18 residues. Trimming cost V 4 bases and J 1 base; bases outside gene matches: 9.

This chain uses TRBV18 with TRBJ2-1; TRBD2 aligns across 9 bases. The V gene end was trimmed by 0 bases and the J gene end by 5 bases; junction bases not matched to a gene: 8. This CDR3 has 17 amino acids. Germline-derived CDR1 and CDR2 are KGHSH and LQKENI. The CDR3 loop reads CASSPPFAGGPNNEQFF. The CDR3 DNA reads TGTGCCAGCTCACCACCGTTCGCGGGAGGGCCAAACAATGAGCAGTTCTTC.

V and J are TRBV18 and TRBJ2-5, with D maybe TRBD2 (6 bases). V was pared by 0 bases and J by 3 bases, with 17 bases between. The CDR3 spans 17 residues. Germline CDR1 reads KGHSH; CDR2 reads LQKENI. CDR3: CASSPPVSSGAKETQYF. CDR3 DNA: TGTGCCAGCTCACCACCGGTGAGTAGCGGAGCGAAAGAGACCCAGTACTTC.

The rearrangement links TRBV28 to TRBJ2-1; TRBD2 matches at 9 bases. The V segment lost 6 bases and the J segment 5 bases; nucleotides outside the gene matches: 14. The CDR3 loop spans 17 amino acids. Looked up from germline, CDR1 is MDHEN and CDR2 is SYDVKM. DNA of the CDR3: TGTGCCAGCAGCCCTGACGGGACTAGCCTGATCCACAATGAGCAGTTCTTC. It translates to CASSPDGTSLIHNEQFF. Together with reference TRBV28 and TRBJ2-1, the CDR3 gives the full variable domain: DVKVTQSSRYLVKRTGEKVFLECVQDMDHENMFWYRQDPGLGLRLIYFSYDVKMKEKGDIPEGYSVSREKKERFSLILESASTNQTSMYLCASSPDGTSLIHNEQFFGPGTRLTVL.

The rearrangement links TRBV4-2 to TRBJ1-5, with D unresolved. The germline V gene has CDR1 LGHNA and CDR2 YNFKEQ. V was pared by 0 bases and J by 0 bases, with 9 bases between. The CDR3 length is 16 residues. CDR3 sequence: CASSQETDISNQPQHF. In DNA, the CDR3 is TGTGCCAGCAGCCAAGAGACCGACATTAGCAATCAGCCCCAGCATTTT.

The chain employs TRBV2 and TRBJ1-5; 8 positions match TRBD1. CDR1 SNHLY and CDR2 FYNNEI come from the germline V gene. The CDR3 length is 15 residues. V gave up 3 bases and J gave up 6 bases; unmatched junction bases: 7. The CDR3 coding sequence is TGTGCCAGCAGTGACCGGACAGGGACGGGTCAGCCCCAGCATTTT. As protein: CASSDRTGTGQPQHF.

Of note for this clone: One end of the junction is discordant with germline, which a read error may explain. This sequence joins TRBV11-2 and TRBJ2-4; 8 bases agree with TRBD1. The CDR3 is made up of 12 amino acids. Germline V gene data show CDR1 as SGHAT and CDR2 as FQNNGV. The DNA for the CDR3 is TGTGCCAGCAGCTTAGTCCAGGGGGCTCAACACTTC. Translation gives CASSLVQGAQHF. The full variable domain, with the rest looked up from reference TRBV11-2 and TRBJ2-4, is EAGVAQSPRYKIIEKRQSVAFWCNPISGHATLYWYQQILGQGPKLLIQFQNNGVVDDSQLPKDRFSAERLKGVDSTLKIQPAKLEDSAVYLCASSLVQGAQHFGAGTRLSVL.

The gene calls are TRBV7-8 and TRBJ2-1; either TRBD1 or TRBD2 may fit D (6 bases each). V gave up 2 bases and J gave up 4 bases, with 21 bases separating them. Germline-derived CDR1 and CDR2 are SGHVS and FQNEAQ. The CDR3 contains 18 residues. In nucleotides, the CDR3 is TGTGCCAGCAGCTTATTATATAGATTAGGGGGGAGTTACAATGAGCAGTTCTTC. Translating it yields CASSLLYRLGGSYNEQFF. Looking up the rest from reference TRBV7-8 and TRBJ2-1 gives the full variable domain: GAGVSQSPRYKVAKRGQDVALRCDPISGHVSLFWYQQALGQGPEFLTYFQNEAQLDKSGLPSDRFFAERPEGSVSTLKIQRTQQEDSAVYLCASSLLYRLGGSYNEQFFGPGTRLTVL.

This chain joins TRBV7-8 and TRBJ2-1; 8 positions agree with TRBD1. The CDR3 is 18 amino acids. The V gene's germline CDR1 is SGHVS and CDR2 FQNEAQ. V lost 0 bases, J lost 1 base, and 8 bases stayed unmatched. The CDR3 DNA sequence: TGTGCCAGCAGCTTAGCGCTAAAGGGACAGGTTTCCTACAATGAGCAGTTCTTC. Its translation is CASSLALKGQVSYNEQFF.

This sequence joins TRBV13 and TRBJ2-5; D is perhaps TRBD1 (5 bases). The CDR3 consists of 15 residues. The V end was cut by 5 bases, the J end by 0 bases, with 13 bases between. Germline assignment: CDR1 PRHDT and CDR2 FYEKMQ (reference sequence). The CDR3 sequence: CASSNAQAYQETQYF. CDR3 DNA sequence: TGTGCCAGCAGCAACGCACAGGCGTACCAAGAGACCCAGTACTTC. Full variable domain (rest looked up from reference TRBV13 and TRBJ2-5): AAGVIQSPRHLIKEKRETATLKCYPIPRHDTVYWYQQGPGQDPQFLISFYEKMQSDKGSIPDRFSAQQFSDYHSELNMSSLELGDSALYFCASSNAQAYQETQYFGPGTRLLVL.

A single count supports this clone. This sequence joins TRBV5-6 and TRBJ1-5; D possibly corresponds to TRBD1 (6 bases). The CDR3 length is 14 residues. V dropped 4 bases and J dropped 4 bases, with 12 bases sitting between them. Germline lookup yields CDR1 SGHDT and CDR2 YYEEEE. Here the CDR3 DNA reads TGTGCCAGCAGCCGTGGACAGTTTAATCAGCCCCAGCATTTT. It codes for CASSRGQFNQPQHF. Full variable domain (missing parts from reference TRBV5-6 and TRBJ1-5): DAGVTQSPTHLIKTRGQQVTLRCSPKSGHDTVSWYQQALGQGPQFIFQYYEEEERQRGNFPDRFSGHQFPNYSSELNVNALLLGDSALYLCASSRGQFNQPQHFGDGTRLSIL.

The chain employs TRBV7-9 and TRBJ1-4, with TRBD1 matching 7 bases. The V gene's germline CDR1 is SEHNR and CDR2 FQNEAQ (reference sequence). With V trimmed by 1 base and J by 5 bases, 4 bases remained unmatched. The CDR3 is 15 residues long. The chain's CDR3 is CASSLVQGYNEKLFF. The CDR3 bases are TGTGCCAGCAGCTTAGTACAGGGGTACAATGAAAAACTGTTTTTT.

The chain joins TRBV7-3 to TRBJ2-2; D may be TRBD2 (5 bases). Germline V gene sequence: CDR1 SGHTA, CDR2 FQGTGA. V lost 4 bases to trimming and J lost 6 bases, with 18 bases between them. The CDR3 is made up of 16 amino acids. The CDR3 here is CASSSLGVSFPGELFF. The CDR3 coding sequence is TGTGCCAGCAGCTCCCTGGGAGTTTCGTTCCCCGGGGAGCTGTTTTTT.

This sequence joins TRBV2 and TRBJ2-5; perhaps TRBD2 as D (6 bases). CDR3 length equals 15 residues. V gave up 2 bases and J gave up 5 bases, with 15 bases separating them. Germline CDR1 and CDR2: SNHLY and FYNNEI. CDR3: CASSESLATMETQYF. The CDR3 DNA reads as TGTGCCAGCAGTGAAAGTCTAGCGACTATGGAGACCCAGTACTTC.

The CDR3 reads CASSVEAGGRVNEQFF. Here the CDR3 DNA reads TGTGCCAGCAGCGTAGAGGCGGGCGGGAGGGTCAATGAGCAGTTCTTC. The chain employs TRBV9 and TRBJ2-1; TRBD2 matches 9 bases. CDR1 and CDR2 from the germline V gene are SGDLS and YYNGEE. The CDR3 has 16 amino acids. The junction had 7 bases not matched to a gene; V was cut back by 0 bases and J by 6 bases.

This chain uses TRBV9 with TRBJ2-7, with 9 bases lining up with TRBD1. CDR1 is SGDLS and CDR2 is YYNGEE in the germline V gene. Trimming cost V 4 bases and J 2 bases; bases outside gene matches: 7. CDR3 length equals 15 residues. CDR3 nucleotides: TGTGCCAGCAGCTTCCGGGACAGGGACCCCTACGAGCAGTACTTC. Its protein product is CASSFRDRDPYEQYF.

The chain couples TRBV9 to TRBJ2-7; D is possibly TRBD2 (7 bases). The CDR3 totals 13 residues. The V gene's germline CDR1 is SGDLS and CDR2 YYNGEE. V was cut by 0 bases and J by 5 bases, with 9 bases left in between. The CDR3 bases are TGTGCCAGCAGCGTAGGGGGGGGGCACGAGCAGTACTTC. The encoded protein is CASSVGGGHEQYF. The full variable domain, rest sourced from reference TRBV9 and TRBJ2-7, is DSGVTQTPKHLITATGQRVTLRCSPRSGDLSVYWYQQSLDQGLQFLIQYYNGEERAKGNILERFSAQQFPDLHSELNLSSLELGDSALYFCASSVGGGHEQYFGPGTRLTVT.